A single T cell receptor beta chain is shown here with its context. Its antigen target is currently unknown. A much bigger clone sits one base away, suggesting this may be a read error. Spanning cysteine to phenylalanine, the CDR3 consists of 17 amino acids. CDR3 DNA only is kept here, 51 bases in frame from base 1. CDR1 is given as LGHDT and CDR2 as YNNKEL, both from the germline V gene (reference sequence). Trimming costs V 4 bases and J 3 bases, and their ends lie 18 bases apart. This record comes from a study of T cells in Graves' hyperthyroidism and ophthalmopathy (dated by TCRdb to about 2019). General notes on the study: Peripheral blood samples were taken at initial diagnosis, before any treatment was given. TCR V-J signatures able to tell the groups apart were searched for in a discovery cohort of some 100 patients, of whom around 43 had Graves' ophthalmopathy and 57 had stable Graves' hyperthyroidism. TCR Vbeta CDR3 sequencing of 120 to 150 peripheral blood samples (fewer than 45 ophthalmopathy, roughly 72 hyperthyroidism and approximately 17 progressor patients) is reported in the paper. After blood sampling, hyperthyroidism patients were treated with methimazole at a starting dose of 30 mg daily, and ophthalmopathy patients were treated with high-dose intravenous methylprednisolone. The approximately 98 discovery patients were randomly divided into training and test sets at a 7:3 ratio. In six Graves' hyperthyroidism patients, the study also compared T-cell repertoires from thyroid tissue with T-cell repertoires from blood. Prospective prediction of ophthalmopathy was tested in an independent validation cohort consisting of under 20 hyperthyroidism patients and more than 15 patients who later progressed to ophthalmopathy.

Hyperthyroidism patients were newly diagnosed, with disease duration under 2 months, and aged 18 to 65 years. Exclusion was applied to patients with uncontrolled infections, other autoimmune diseases, pregnancy or lactation. Diagnoses were based on clinical symptoms, serum thyroxine and TRAb, thyroid ultrasound and orbital computed tomography. Blood from progressor patients was collected at the time of first diagnosis with hyperthyroidism, before any ophthalmopathy symptoms had appeared. Ficoll-Paque density gradient centrifugation was used to isolate PBMCs from 9.5 to 10 ml of fresh peripheral blood. Progressor patients were initially diagnosed with Graves' hyperthyroidism and developed ophthalmopathy during follow-up. Total RNA was extracted using Trizol reagent, and RNA quality was assessed on an Agilent 2100 Bioanalyzer. TCR beta CDR3 regions were amplified from RNA transcripts. The first round of RT-PCR for the TCR CDR3 was performed with the HTBI primer set and the Qiagen OneStep RT-PCR kit. A second multiplex PCR round built the libraries, followed by size selection and purification. The libraries were sequenced on an Illumina HiSeq2000 using paired-end 100 bp reads. The paper's data handling went like this. SOAPnuke was used to process the raw data, removing reads that contained adapters or uncalled bases, had a mean Phred below 15, or lacked an exact match to the constant primer or identifier. COPE v1.2.5 was used to merge the high-quality paired reads, and each unique nucleotide sequence was defined as a clonotype. MiTCR v1.1 was used to align clonotypes to the IMGT TRBV, TRBD and TRBJ reference segments. Analysis was restricted to V-J combinations with a frequency above 0.0001, which covered 98% to 99.2% of repertoires. A TCS score was defined as the ratio of F50 (clonal expansion) to E x V (chaos), with BLOSUM62-based TCRdist applied between CDR3 peptides within each V-J. Welch's t-statistics and random forest reduced around 550 V-J features to 10 to 15, which were used in a naive Bayes classifier (R e1071). TCRdb handled the public reads itself, with Q25 trimming in fastp and clone calling in MiXCR, and kept productive beta chains. Rows are unified per CDR3 protein, each entry keeping the most common DNA and genes. TCRdb, not the original authors, processed these V and J calls. In all, the sample holds hundreds of thousands of distinct CDR3 sequences, and 18% of those were seen once. The ten biggest clones cover 16% of the sample.

What the study reported, not specific to this receptor: No statistical method was used to fix the sample size in advance, and group allocation was not hidden from the investigators. A model built on a 13 V-J signature distinguished ophthalmopathy from stable hyperthyroidism, reaching 87.88% sensitivity and about 81% specificity in cross-validation and 80%/75% in testing. Most expanded thyroid clonotypes (frequency above 0.001) were also found in blood, which suggests that blood repertoires may mirror thyroid immune responses. In validation, progression to ophthalmopathy was predicted by the model with 70.59% sensitivity and 72% to 85% specificity, a median of about 6.4 months before onset.

This chain is built from TRBV3-1 and TRBJ2-2; the D segment could be TRBD2, given 5 matching bases. Sequenced sample: blood. The receptor was derived from a woman aged 45-59 years with Graves' hyperthyroidism that later progressed to Graves' ophthalmopathy. The CDR3 protein: CASSPPRDQRDTGELFF. DNA sequence: TGTGCCAGCAGCCCGCCCCGGGATCAGAGGGACACCGGGGAGCTGTTTTTT.